The next 23 T cell receptor beta chains were all read from a single sample in a study of T cells after yellow fever vaccination. TCRdb re-derived calls from the 5' RACE reads in MiXCR, one entry per CDR3 protein. The profile shows approximately 510,000 distinct CDR3 sequences, 20% to 25% of them singletons. The specimen was PBMCs, collected less than 25 days after the first yellow fever vaccination. The receptors derive from a man aged 18 to 35 who received the YFV17D yellow fever vaccine.

This rearrangement joins TRBV27 to TRBJ2-5, with TRBD1 matching over 7 bases. The junction had 5 bases not matched to a gene; V was cut back by 6 bases and J by 4 bases. The V gene's germline CDR1 is MNHEY and CDR2 SMNVEV (reference sequence). This CDR3 contains 13 residues. In DNA form, the CDR3 reads TGTGCCAGCAGGGTCAGGGGGAGAGAGACCCAGTACTTC. Amino acid sequence: CASRVRGRETQYF.

This clonotype has a handful of counts. The chain has TRBV20-1 and TRBJ1-2; no definite D call. The CDR3 contains 14 residues. V was clipped by 4 bases and J by 0 bases, with 12 bases between them. Per germline, CDR1 DFQATT and CDR2 SNEGSKA (reference sequence). CDR3 region: CSAKGSSSNYGYTF. DNA for the CDR3: TGCAGTGCTAAGGGCAGCTCCTCTAACTATGGCTACACCTTC.

The chain links TRBV7-6 to TRBJ2-3, with a possible D match to TRBD1 (6 bases). The CDR3 runs 15 residues. V dropped 3 bases and J dropped 2 bases, with 12 bases sitting between them. Germline V gene sequence: CDR1 SGHVS, CDR2 FNYEAQ. The CDR3 loop is CASSLRQVTTDTQYF. As DNA, the CDR3 is TGTGCCAGCAGCTTGAGACAGGTGACCACAGATACGCAGTATTTT.

A few counts support this clonotype. This chain connects TRBV7-8 to TRBJ2-2; the match to TRBD1 covers 7 bases. CDR3 size: 16 residues. J was trimmed by 2 bases and V by 7 bases; bases with no gene match: 10. CDR1 SGHVS and CDR2 FQNEAQ come from the germline V gene. The CDR3 DNA reads TGTGCCAGCACCCATTGGGGACAGAGAAACACCGGGGAGCTGTTTTTT. Protein product: CASTHWGQRNTGELFF.

This sequence joins TRBV9 and TRBJ2-4; 8 bases are shared with TRBD1. V was clipped by 3 bases and J by 5 bases; unmatched bases: 1. The CDR3 has 13 amino acids. In germline, CDR1 is SGDLS, CDR2 YYNGEE. In DNA form, the CDR3 reads TGTGCCAGCAGCGCGACAGGGGAAAACATTCAGTACTTC. It encodes CASSATGENIQYF. The entire variable domain, with the rest obtained from reference TRBV9 and TRBJ2-4, is as follows: DSGVTQTPKHLITATGQRVTLRCSPRSGDLSVYWYQQSLDQGLQFLIQYYNGEERAKGNILERFSAQQFPDLHSELNLSSLELGDSALYFCASSATGENIQYFGAGTRLSVL.

V usage is TRBV4-1 and J usage is TRBJ2-2, with D unresolved. Germline V gives CDR1 MGHRA, CDR2 YSYEKL. Trimming cost V 4 bases and J 2 bases, with 17 bases left between them. The CDR3 has 17 residues. CDR3 loop: CASSPHWSSENTGELFF. In nucleotides, the CDR3 is TGCGCCAGCAGCCCGCATTGGAGCTCCGAAAACACCGGGGAGCTGTTTTTT.

The rearrangement joins TRBV7-2 to TRBJ2-7; 7 nucleotides match TRBD2. The CDR3 is 14 amino acids. Per germline, CDR1 SGHTA and CDR2 FQGNSA. V shed 4 bases and J 3 bases; nucleotides not matched to a gene: 6. CDR3 loop: CASSSGLVSYEQYF. The CDR3 coding sequence is TGTGCCAGCAGCTCCGGACTAGTCAGCTACGAGCAGTACTTC.

The gene calls are TRBV7-2 and TRBJ2-7, with 8 bases fitting TRBD2. Germline CDR1 and CDR2: SGHTA and FQGNSA. This CDR3 has 14 amino acids. After removal of 8 bases from V and 2 bases from J, the junction contained 8 bases not matched to a gene. The CDR3 spells CASLPGLGPYEQYF. CDR3 nucleotides: TGTGCCAGCCTGCCGGGACTAGGACCCTACGAGCAGTACTTC. Drawing the rest from reference TRBV7-2 and TRBJ2-7, the complete variable domain is GAGVSQSPSNKVTEKGKDVELRCDPISGHTALYWYRQSLGQGLEFLIYFQGNSAPDKSGLPSDRFSAERTGGSVSTLTIQRTQQEDSAVYLCASLPGLGPYEQYFGPGTRLTVT.

The rearrangement uses TRBV6-2 or TRBV6-3 and TRBJ2-5, with D possibly being TRBD1 (5 bases). The CDR3 has 14 residues. Germline CDR1 MNHEY, CDR2 SVGEGT. With 7 bases removed from V and 5 bases from J, the gap between germline ends came to 17 bases. CDR3 loop: CASTNWGRGETQYF. The DNA of the CDR3 is TGTGCCAGCACTAACTGGGGTAGGGGTGAGACCCAGTACTTC.

V and J are TRBV3-1 and TRBJ2-3; D is unresolved. V lost 5 bases and J 6 bases, leaving 15 bases between the germline ends. The V gene's germline CDR1 is LGHDT and CDR2 YNNKEL (reference sequence). The CDR3 runs to 14 residues. The CDR3 DNA reads as TGTGCCAGCAGCTCCCTCTCCGGCCCCGATACGCAGTATTTT. It yields the protein CASSSLSGPDTQYF.

This clonotype was counted between two and nine times. The genes are TRBV5-4 and TRBJ1-2; no definite D call. Germline V gene data show CDR1 as SGHNT and CDR2 as YYREEE (reference sequence). Trimming stripped 0 bases from V and 1 base from J, with 7 bases between. The CDR3 contains 14 residues. The CDR3 DNA reads TGTGCCAGCAGCTTGGCCATGGGTAACTATGGCTACACCTTC. Protein: CASSLAMGNYGYTF.

This clonotype has just a few counts. The chain recombines TRBV12-3 or TRBV12-4 with TRBJ1-1, with TRBD1 matching 9 bases. With 4 bases clipped from V and 3 bases from J, the junction kept 6 bases outside the gene matches. This CDR3 comprises 15 residues. Here the CDR3 reads CASSSRQGVDTEAFF. In nucleotides, the CDR3 is TGTGCCAGCAGTTCGCGACAGGGGGTTGACACTGAAGCTTTCTTT.

The rearrangement uses TRBV6-5 and TRBJ2-3, with 10 bases matching TRBD1. J gave up 2 bases and V 2 bases, and 10 bases lay outside the gene matches. The CDR3 has 18 amino acids. Germline-derived CDR1 and CDR2 are MNHEY and SVGAGI. The DNA for the CDR3 is TGTGCCAGCAGTTACATGGGACGGGGACAGGGGCACACAGATACGCAGTATTTT. It is translated as CASSYMGRGQGHTDTQYF.

V is TRBV20-1 and J is TRBJ1-1, with a possible D match to TRBD1 (5 bases). V was trimmed by 5 bases and J by 2 bases, leaving 18 bases between them. Germline CDR1 is DFQATT and CDR2 is SNEGSKA (reference sequence). This CDR3 is built from 15 residues. CDR3 nucleotide sequence: TGCAGTGCTGGACATGAAAGGAGTGGAAACACTGAAGCTTTCTTT. This translates into CSAGHERSGNTEAFF.

The V gene is TRBV4-1, the J gene TRBJ2-1; perhaps TRBD2 as D (6 bases). Germline values: CDR1 MGHRA, CDR2 YSYEKL. The CDR3 consists of 18 residues. The V end lost 2 bases, the J end lost 4 bases, and 21 bases lay between the germline ends. The CDR3 DNA follows: TGCGCCAGCAGCCAATATATGTTAGGAGGGGTTGTTTACAATGAGCAGTTCTTC. The encoded protein is CASSQYMLGGVVYNEQFF.

The chain joins TRBV5-5 to TRBJ1-6, with D hard to call. V was clipped by 3 bases and J by 4 bases, with 8 bases between them. The CDR3 covers 14 residues. The germline CDR1 and CDR2 sequences are SGHKS and YYEKEE (reference sequence). The CDR3 DNA is TGTGCCAGCAGCTCGGGAGGTTATAATTCACCCCTCCACTTT. Amino acid sequence: CASSSGGYNSPLHF.

This clonotype was observed a handful of times. This chain links TRBV20-1 with TRBJ2-7, with 9 bases matching TRBD1. The CDR3 contains 13 residues. The trim removed 6 bases at V and 4 bases at J, leaving 7 bases unmatched. Germline V gene lookup returns CDR1 DFQATT and CDR2 SNEGSKA (reference sequence). The CDR3 DNA sequence: TGCAGTGCAACACGGACAGGGGAGTACGAGCAGTACGTC. As protein: CSATRTGEYEQYV.

This clonotype showed up just a few times. J is TRBJ2-7 and V is TRBV13, with 7 bases identical to TRBD1. In germline, CDR1 is PRHDT, CDR2 FYEKMQ (reference sequence). V shed 5 bases, J shed 5 bases, and the junction held 3 bases outside the gene matches. The CDR3 spans 12 residues. CDR3 residues: CASSDRVHEQYF. The CDR3 nucleotides are TGTGCCAGCAGCGACAGGGTCCACGAGCAGTACTTC.

This clonotype showed up just a few times. The chain links TRBV5-5 to TRBJ2-1; 8 positions match TRBD1. Germline V gene data show CDR1 as SGHKS and CDR2 as YYEKEE (reference sequence). The ends lost 3 bases at V and 3 bases at J; junction bases unmatched: 8. The CDR3 consists of 16 residues. This CDR3 is CASSYRQGLGYNEQFF. The CDR3 coding sequence is TGTGCCAGCAGCTACCGACAGGGGTTGGGCTACAATGAGCAGTTCTTC. The full variable domain, with the rest looked up from reference TRBV5-5 and TRBJ2-1, is DAGVTQSPTHLIKTRGQQVTLRCSPISGHKSVSWYQQVLGQGPQFIFQYYEKEERGRGNFPDRFSARQFPNYSSELNVNALLLGDSALYLCASSYRQGLGYNEQFFGPGTRLTVL.

The chain carries TRBV19 and TRBJ2-5; D call uncertain. Germline values: CDR1 LNHDA, CDR2 SQIVND (reference sequence). Trimming shortened V by 5 bases and J by 3 bases, and 16 bases separated the two germline ends. The CDR3 loop spans 15 amino acids. In nucleotides, the CDR3 is TGTGCCAGTAGTTCCCCTTCAGCAGGAAAAGAGACCCAGTACTTC. Translation: CASSSPSAGKETQYF.

This clonotype was detected a few times. This sequence joins TRBV12-3 or TRBV12-4 and TRBJ1-1; D possibly corresponds to TRBD1 (6 bases). V lost 6 bases to trimming and J lost 1 base, with 9 bases between them. The CDR3 runs to 13 residues. The CDR3 DNA reads TGTGCCAGCAGGCTGACAGGGAACACTGAAGCTTTCTTT. Protein product: CASRLTGNTEAFF.

The rearrangement joins TRBV6-1 to TRBJ1-5; D gene ambiguous. Trimming took 8 bases from V and 3 from J, leaving 17 bases between them. The CDR3 is made up of 15 amino acids. Germline V gene data show CDR1 as MNHNS and CDR2 as SASEGT. CDR3 loop: CASSSPGDANQPQHF. The CDR3 coding sequence is TGTGCCAGCTCTAGTCCGGGAGATGCCAATCAGCCCCAGCATTTT.

V usage is TRBV12-3 or TRBV12-4 and J usage is TRBJ2-1; perhaps TRBD1 as D (5 bases). CDR3 length: 14 residues. Trimming removed 6 bases at V and 4 bases at J, with 13 bases between. This CDR3 reads CASSPQTAYNEQFF. The DNA for the CDR3 is TGTGCCAGCAGCCCACAGACAGCTTACAATGAGCAGTTCTTC.